One TCR beta chain is described in this entry. Its specificity is not known. This sample is part of a study of shared clonotypes between healthy human individuals. Germline V gene data show CDR1 as KGHSH and CDR2 as LQKENI. This CDR3 is 16 amino acids long. Germline trimming cut 1 base from V and 0 bases from J; bases unmatched to any gene: 6. Study-level results: Enrolling few donors narrowed the genetic and exposure-history diversity that was represented.

When replicate PCRs were run on sorted subsets, they used approximately 0.2 ug DNA, approximately 33,000 T cell genomes. As handled by the study authors: ImmunoSEQ supplied junction-only sequences lacking quality scores, so filtering was different. The data were produced by immunoSEQ multiplex PCR, yet TCRdb's version contains in-frame clones alone and is incomplete. V, J and clone size reflect that table, while D and trimming were determined from the DNA. This sample has more than 900,000 clones, with approximately 80% found just once. Sequenced material: memory CD4+ T cells from PBMCs. Documented subset: CD45RA-negative fraction. The chain joins TRBV18 to TRBJ2-7, with 7 bases fitting TRBD1. This TCR derives from a man between 18 and 29 years old in good health. Some clones in this sample may be carry-over from other donors' samples. CDR3 residues: CASSPRSRGSSYEQYF. Here the CDR3 DNA reads TGTGCCAGCTCACCACGGTCCAGGGGGAGCTCCTACGAGCAGTACTTC. The whole variable domain, remainder taken from reference TRBV18 and TRBJ2-7, is NAGVMQNPRHLVRRRGQEARLRCSPMKGHSHVYWYRQLPEEGLKFMVYLQKENIIDESGMPKERFSAEFPKEGPSILRIQQVVRGDSAAYFCASSPRSRGSSYEQYFGPGTRLTVT.